This entry lists 24 T cell receptor beta chains sequenced from one sample in a study of shared clonotypes between healthy human individuals. TCRdb's copy holds only in-frame clones and misses some; the assay was immunoSEQ multiplex PCR. This table holds some 1,900,000 clones, approximately 94% found once. It was CD45RO-negative cells, positively selected for CCR7, that made up naive CD8 cells, with terminally differentiated effector memory CD45RA+ cells excluded. The sample comprised naive CD8+ T cells sorted from blood. These receptors came from a man in his late teens or twenties in good health.

The chain links TRBV6-5 to TRBJ1-4; 7 nucleotides line up with TRBD1. CDR1 MNHEY and CDR2 SVGAGI come from the germline V gene. Germline trimming cut 4 bases from V and 3 bases from J; bases unmatched to any gene: 2. The CDR3 totals 14 residues. CDR3: CASSSGQPNEKLFF. CDR3 sequence (DNA): TGTGCCAGCAGTTCGGGACAGCCTAATGAAAAACTGTTTTTT.

The rearrangement links TRBV4-2 to TRBJ2-7; 11 bases fit TRBD2. Germline V gene data show CDR1 as LGHNA and CDR2 as YNFKEQ. The trim removed 0 bases at V and 5 bases at J, leaving 9 bases unmatched. The CDR3 contains 17 residues. The DNA for the CDR3 is TGTGCCAGCAGCCAAGAGGGTCCGACTAGCGGGGATAACGAGCAGTACTTC. Its translation: CASSQEGPTSGDNEQYF.

To note about this clone: At the DNA level, this CDR3 is encoded by other sequences in the same sample as well. The CDR3 DNA reads TGTGCCAGTAGTATAGTAATAGATACTGAAGCTTTCTTT. Protein product: CASSIVIDTEAFF. The chain carries TRBV19 and TRBJ1-1, with D hard to call. Germline CDR1 and CDR2: LNHDA and SQIVND (reference sequence). This CDR3 contains 13 residues. V lost 1 base and J 5 bases, leaving 8 bases between the germline ends.

J is TRBJ1-1 and V is TRBV2; no definite D call. This CDR3 has 12 residues. Germline CDR1 reads SNHLY; CDR2 reads FYNNEI. With 1 base removed from V and 9 bases from J, the gap between germline ends came to 9 bases. The CDR3 region has the DNA TGTGCCAGCAGTGAAGGACAATATAAAGCTTTCTTT. Translated: CASSEGQYKAFF.

This chain joins TRBV7-8 and TRBJ2-7; D is uncertain. V was cut by 1 base and J by 0 bases, with 10 bases left in between. Looked up from germline, CDR1 is SGHVS and CDR2 is FQNEAQ. This CDR3 comprises 15 residues. The CDR3 is CASSLGIELSYEQYF. The DNA of the CDR3 is TGTGCCAGCAGCTTAGGCATCGAGCTCTCCTACGAGCAGTACTTC.

The CDR3 region has the DNA TGTGCCAGCAGTATAGGACAGGGGAAGAAGGATGGCTACACCTTC. Its protein product is CASSIGQGKKDGYTF. The rearrangement links TRBV7-9 to TRBJ1-2; TRBD1 matches 9 bases. CDR1 SEHNR and CDR2 FQNEAQ come from the germline V gene (reference sequence). This CDR3 region has 15 residues. Trimming cost V 6 bases and J 6 bases; bases outside gene matches: 11.

The J gene is TRBJ2-1, the V gene TRBV10-2; 10 bases are a match to TRBD2. This CDR3 spans 15 amino acids. CDR1 is WSHSY and CDR2 is SAAADI in the germline V gene. V gave up 0 bases and J gave up 9 bases; unmatched junction bases: 5. CDR3 sequence reads: CASSESSGRATEQFF. The CDR3 DNA sequence: TGCGCCAGCAGTGAGTCAAGCGGGAGGGCCACTGAGCAGTTCTTC.

The genes are TRBV7-6 and TRBJ2-7; 10 positions match TRBD1. J gave up 6 bases and V 1 base, and 6 bases lay outside the gene matches. Per germline, CDR1 SGHVS and CDR2 FNYEAQ. The CDR3 covers 15 residues. The DNA for the CDR3 is TGTGCCAGCAGCTTAGGAGGACAGGGGGGTTTCGAGCAGTACTTC. Translated, it gives CASSLGGQGGFEQYF.

This chain uses TRBV28 with TRBJ1-3; possibly TRBD1 for D (6 bases). Germline V gene lookup returns CDR1 MDHEN and CDR2 SYDVKM. This CDR3 spans 16 amino acids. Trimming removed 5 bases from V and 0 bases from J, with 14 bases in between. CDR3 loop: CASSLRRQVSGNTIYF. The CDR3 nucleotides are TGTGCCAGCAGTCTCCGGAGACAGGTCTCTGGAAACACCATATATTTT.

The chain carries TRBV7-2 and TRBJ2-7; D not certain. Trimming removed 3 bases from V and 3 bases from J, with 12 bases in between. This CDR3 has 14 residues. CDR1 is SGHTA and CDR2 is FQGNSA in the germline V gene. The DNA of the CDR3 is TGTGCCAGCAGCTTTTTCGTGGAAAACTACGAGCAGTACTTC. Residues: CASSFFVENYEQYF.

V gene TRBV4-3 combines with J gene TRBJ1-4; D possibly corresponds to TRBD1 (6 bases). The germline gives CDR1 LGHNA, CDR2 YSLEER. The CDR3 is 16 amino acids. Trimming removed 0 bases from V and 6 bases from J, with 14 bases in between. The CDR3 is CASSQEPGGQDEKLFF. In DNA form, the CDR3 reads TGCGCCAGCAGCCAAGAGCCGGGGGGCCAGGATGAAAAACTGTTTTTT.

The chain employs TRBV6-6 and TRBJ2-1; 11 bases are a match to TRBD2. Trimming cost V 4 bases and J 4 bases; bases outside gene matches: 6. The CDR3 is 16 amino acids. Germline V gives CDR1 MNHNY, CDR2 SVGAGI (reference sequence). The CDR3 region is CASSSLAGGDYNEQFF. The CDR3 DNA follows: TGTGCCAGCAGTTCTCTAGCGGGGGGCGATTACAATGAGCAGTTCTTC.

V and J are TRBV5-6 and TRBJ2-7, with D uncertain. Germline values: CDR1 SGHDT, CDR2 YYEEEE. The CDR3 consists of 13 residues. V was pared by 0 bases and J by 0 bases, with 4 bases between. For the CDR3, the DNA is TGTGCCAGCAGCTTGGTCAACTCCTACGAGCAGTACTTC. It specifies CASSLVNSYEQYF.

The chain uses TRBV27 and TRBJ2-1; D is unclear. CDR3 length: 12 residues. Germline CDR1 is MNHEY and CDR2 is SMNVEV (reference sequence). V was pared by 5 bases and J by 15 bases, with 17 bases between. In nucleotides, the CDR3 is TGTGCCAGCAGTAGCCGTAATCAATTTCTGTTCTTC. This sequence encodes CASSSRNQFLFF.

This chain links TRBV11-2 with TRBJ1-1; D gene uncertain. The germline V gene encodes CDR1 SGHAT and CDR2 FQNNGV. V gave up 2 bases and J gave up 1 base, with 2 bases separating them. The CDR3 loop spans 12 amino acids. CDR3 in DNA: TGTGCCAGCAGCTTACAGAACACTGAAGCTTTCTTT. Amino acid sequence: CASSLQNTEAFF.

The chain joins TRBV10-3 to TRBJ1-2; 7 bases are a match to TRBD1. Germline V CDR1 and CDR2: ENHRY, SYGVKD. After removal of 2 bases from V and 6 bases from J, the junction contained 15 bases not matched to a gene. The CDR3 totals 17 residues. This chain's CDR3 is CAISEPPTGQVLDGYTF. The CDR3 DNA follows: TGTGCCATCAGTGAGCCCCCAACCGGACAGGTTTTGGATGGCTACACCTTC.

The gene calls are TRBV2 and TRBJ2-1; no firm D call. This CDR3 contains 13 residues. The ends were cut back, 2 bases at V and 12 bases at J, with 14 bases in the middle. Germline V gives CDR1 SNHLY, CDR2 FYNNEI. CDR3 nucleotide sequence: TGTGCCAGCAGTGAATCCGCCGTAGGCGGGCAGTTCTTC. Translating it yields CASSESAVGGQFF. Full variable domain (rest looked up from reference TRBV2 and TRBJ2-1): EPEVTQTPSHQVTQMGQEVILRCVPISNHLYFYWYRQILGQKVEFLVSFYNNEISEKSEIFDDQFSVERPDGSNFTLKIRSTKLEDSAMYFCASSESAVGGQFFGPGTRLTVL.

This chain's CDR3 is CASSETHPYGYTF. For the CDR3, the DNA is TGCGCCAGCAGTGAGACGCATCCATATGGCTACACCTTC. This chain links TRBV10-1 with TRBJ1-2; no clear D. The ends were cut back, 2 bases at V and 5 bases at J, with 9 bases in the middle. Germline-derived CDR1 and CDR2 are WNHNN and SYGVQD (reference sequence). The CDR3 has 13 amino acids.

This chain joins TRBV6-1 and TRBJ1-2; no definite D call. Germline-derived CDR1 and CDR2 are MNHNS and SASEGT. V was shortened by 1 base and J by 5 bases, with 14 bases between the two germline ends. This CDR3 is built from 15 residues. The CDR3 spells CASSEGSPYVYGYTF. The CDR3 bases are TGTGCCAGCAGTGAAGGGTCCCCTTATGTATATGGCTACACCTTC.

The table lists this clone with a count of one. V is TRBV4-1 and J is TRBJ2-5, with TRBD2 identical over 9 bases. The CDR3 covers 20 residues. Germline CDR1 MGHRA, CDR2 YSYEKL. V trimming: 0 bases; J trimming: 5 bases; junction bases outside the gene matches: 19. CDR3 coding DNA: TGCGCCAGCAGCCAAGACATTGGGGCTAGCGGGGAATGGTATAGTGAGACCCAGTACTTC. Amino acid sequence: CASSQDIGASGEWYSETQYF.

This clone was seen once. The V call is TRBV18, the J call TRBJ1-2; 7 bases map to TRBD1. Per germline, CDR1 KGHSH and CDR2 LQKENI. The junction had 5 bases not matched to a gene; V was cut back by 3 bases and J by 4 bases. This CDR3 is built from 14 residues. The CDR3 nucleotides read TGTGCCAGCTCACCGGAACAGGGGACCTATGGCTACACCTTC. Amino acids: CASSPEQGTYGYTF.

This sequence joins TRBV7-9 and TRBJ2-7; 8 bases fit TRBD1. The CDR3 runs to 15 residues. J lost 6 bases, V lost 1 base, and 8 bases had no gene match. Germline V gives CDR1 SEHNR, CDR2 FQNEAQ (reference sequence). Here the CDR3 reads CASSLGYAGGGEQYF. The DNA for the CDR3 is TGTGCCAGCAGCTTAGGTTATGCAGGGGGCGGCGAGCAGTACTTC.

This clone was seen more than once but under ten times. V is TRBV27 and J is TRBJ1-2, with TRBD1 identical over 10 bases. The CDR3 runs to 14 residues. Germline loops: CDR1 MNHEY, CDR2 SMNVEV (reference sequence). V lost 6 bases to trimming and J lost 6 bases; unmatched junction nucleotides: 7. The CDR3 DNA reads as TGTGCCAGCAGGCCGACAGGGGGCGCAAATGGCTACACCTTC. Its protein product is CASRPTGGANGYTF.

The CDR3 region is CASSYLGGGSSYEQYF. The CDR3 nucleotides are TGTGCCAGCAGTTACTTGGGAGGAGGGAGCTCCTACGAGCAGTACTTC. V gene TRBV6-5 combines with J gene TRBJ2-7; possible D gene TRBD2, 6 bases. The CDR3 spans 16 residues. The germline CDR1 and CDR2 sequences are MNHEY and SVGAGI. V lost 1 base and J lost 0, with 13 bases in between.